Each of the 20 T cell receptor beta chains below was sequenced from the same sample in a study of T cell changes during pregnancy in multiple sclerosis. Libraries were prepared by immunoSEQ multiplex PCR; TCRdb keeps only in-frame clonotypes and omits some of them. The sample contains more than 50,000 clones, more than 85% of which appear only once. The sample was peripheral blood, taken after pregnancy. These receptors all stem from a female donor in good health, enrolled as a control in a pregnancy study.

CDR3 nucleotides: TGCGCCACGTCGGGACAGCTAAACTATGGCTACACCTTC. Protein: CATSGQLNYGYTF. The chain has TRBV10-2 and TRBJ1-2; 7 nucleotides align to TRBD1. V shed 10 bases and J 2 bases; nucleotides not matched to a gene: 7. CDR1 is WSHSY, CDR2 SAAADI, per germline. This CDR3 comprises 13 residues.

This chain joins TRBV18 and TRBJ2-1; a weak D match, TRBD1 (5 bases). CDR1 KGHSH and CDR2 LQKENI come from the germline V gene. V lost 8 bases and J 7 bases, leaving 9 bases between the germline ends. The CDR3 runs 11 residues. The CDR3 here is CASMGLNEQFF. CDR3 coding DNA: TGTGCCAGCATGGGGCTAAATGAGCAGTTCTTC.

The chain combines TRBV2 with TRBJ1-5; 7 bases fit TRBD1. J gave up 3 bases and V 4 bases, and 6 bases lay outside the gene matches. The CDR3 loop spans 15 amino acids. The V gene's germline CDR1 is SNHLY and CDR2 FYNNEI. The CDR3 region is CASSGTGTVNQPQHF. For the CDR3, the DNA is TGTGCCAGCAGTGGCACCGGGACAGTCAATCAGCCCCAGCATTTT.

The chain has TRBV6-5 and TRBJ1-4; tentative D call: TRBD1 (5 bases). CDR1 and CDR2 from the germline V gene are MNHEY and SVGAGI. The CDR3 runs 15 residues. The V gene lost 7 bases and the J gene lost 4 bases, with 16 bases spanning the gap. The CDR3 nucleotides are TGTGCCAGCAACAGAGGAGGGACGCATAATGAAAAACTGTTTTTT. It encodes CASNRGGTHNEKLFF.

The chain employs TRBV9 and TRBJ1-3, with D possibly TRBD1 on 6 matching bases. The CDR3 is 17 residues long. V was pared by 4 bases and J by 0 bases, with 17 bases between. Per the germline V gene, CDR1 is SGDLS and CDR2 is YYNGEE. The CDR3 protein is CASSSRTATDSGNTIYF. The CDR3 DNA reads as TGTGCCAGCAGCTCCCGGACAGCGACCGACTCTGGAAACACCATATATTTT. Full variable domain (outside the CDR3, taken from reference TRBV9 and TRBJ1-3): DSGVTQTPKHLITATGQRVTLRCSPRSGDLSVYWYQQSLDQGLQFLIQYYNGEERAKGNILERFSAQQFPDLHSELNLSSLELGDSALYFCASSSRTATDSGNTIYFGEGSWLTVV.

CDR3 sequence: CASSPDRGDTDTQYF. CDR3 bases: TGTGCCAGCAGTCCTGACAGGGGGGACACAGATACGCAGTATTTT. The V call is TRBV2, the J call TRBJ2-3; TRBD1 matches at 9 bases. This CDR3 has 15 residues. Trimming took 5 bases from V and 2 from J; bases not matched to a gene: 5. CDR1 is SNHLY and CDR2 is FYNNEI in the germline V gene.

The V call is TRBV6-1, the J call TRBJ2-3; no clear D. Between the trimmed V and J ends, which lost 6 bases and 0 bases, there was a span of 7 bases. Germline CDR1 and CDR2: MNHNS and SASEGT. CDR3 length: 13 residues. The CDR3 loop reads CASRATSTDTQYF. In DNA form, the CDR3 reads TGTGCCAGCAGGGCGACAAGCACAGATACGCAGTATTTT.

This clone was observed a few times. This chain links TRBV4-1 with TRBJ1-3; maybe TRBD1 (5 bases). From germline, CDR1 is MGHRA and CDR2 YSYEKL. Trimming pared 3 bases from V and 2 bases from J, leaving 20 bases between. CDR3 length: 18 amino acids. The CDR3 reads CASSHLRGSRGAGNTIYF. The DNA for the CDR3 is TGCGCCAGCAGCCACCTACGGGGGTCCCGGGGGGCTGGAAACACCATATATTTT.

The chain carries TRBV14 and TRBJ1-2; TRBD1 aligns across 7 bases. The CDR3 is made up of 16 amino acids. J was trimmed by 4 bases and V by 1 base; bases with no gene match: 9. In germline, CDR1 is SGHDN, CDR2 FVKESK. CDR3 region: CASSQASRQGGYGYTF. CDR3 sequence (DNA): TGTGCCAGCAGCCAAGCGTCCAGACAGGGCGGCTATGGCTACACCTTC. The full variable domain, its missing parts supplied by reference TRBV14 and TRBJ1-2, is EAGVTQFPSHSVIEKGQTVTLRCDPISGHDNLYWYRRVMGKEIKFLLHFVKESKQDESGMPNNRFLAERTGGTYSTLKVQPAELEDSGVYFCASSQASRQGGYGYTFGSGTRLTVV.

This clone has a single count. The CDR3 DNA reads as TGTGCCATCAGTGGCGCCCGCAATGAGCAGTTCTTC. As protein: CAISGARNEQFF. The chain links TRBV10-3 to TRBJ2-1; D unclear. Trimming removed 4 bases from V and 6 bases from J, with 7 bases in between. The CDR3 is 12 residues long. Looked up from germline, CDR1 is ENHRY and CDR2 is SYGVKD.

The DNA for the CDR3 is TGCGCCAGCAGTGATAGAACAGAACCGAACACTGAAGCTTTCTTT. Its translation: CASSDRTEPNTEAFF. The chain is built from TRBV10-1 and TRBJ1-1, with D unresolved. Germline V gene data show CDR1 as WNHNN and CDR2 as SYGVQD (reference sequence). The CDR3 covers 15 residues. The V gene lost 3 bases and the J gene lost 1 base, with 12 bases spanning the gap.

This clone occurred once. The chain joins TRBV25-1 to TRBJ2-7; TRBD1 aligns across 8 bases. V shed 6 bases and J 3 bases; nucleotides not matched to a gene: 7. There are 14 residues in the CDR3. The germline V gene has CDR1 MGHDK and CDR2 SYGVNS. The CDR3 coding sequence is TGTGCCAGCAGACGGACAGGGCCCTTCTACGAGCAGTACTTC. Its translation is CASRRTGPFYEQYF.

V gene TRBV7-9 combines with J gene TRBJ2-2; the D is unclear. The germline CDR1 and CDR2 sequences are SEHNR and FQNEAQ (reference sequence). The CDR3 sequence is 14 residues long. The germline V and J ends were trimmed by 1 base and 3 bases, with 6 bases remaining between them. In nucleotides, the CDR3 is TGTGCCAGCAGCTTAGTAGAGTACACCGGGGAGCTGTTTTTT. Translation: CASSLVEYTGELFF. Supplemented by reference TRBV7-9 and TRBJ2-2, the full variable domain reads DTGVSQNPRHKITKRGQNVTFRCDPISEHNRLYWYRQTLGQGPEFLTYFQNEAQLEKSRLLSDRFSAERPKGSFSTLEIQRTEQGDSAMYLCASSLVEYTGELFFGEGSRLTVL.

The sample holds one count of this clone. The CDR3 sequence: CASTDLRGATRGYTF. In nucleotides, the CDR3 is TGTGCCAGCACCGATCTGCGGGGGGCTACGCGGGGCTACACCTTC. The chain uses TRBV11-1 and TRBJ1-2, with D perhaps TRBD1 (6 bases). Germline values: CDR1 SGHAT, CDR2 FQDESV (reference sequence). The CDR3 covers 15 residues. Trimming removed 7 bases from V and 8 bases from J, with 23 bases in between.

The chain couples TRBV29-1 to TRBJ1-2; D is possibly TRBD1 (5 bases). Germline lookup yields CDR1 SQVTM and CDR2 ANQGSEA. V lost 3 bases and J 13 bases, leaving 12 bases between the germline ends. The CDR3 is 10 residues long. The chain's CDR3 is CSVDRVWSTF. The CDR3 DNA reads TGCAGCGTTGACAGGGTTTGGTCCACCTTC.

This chain connects TRBV29-1 to TRBJ2-3, with 7 bases that match TRBD1. V shed 5 bases, J shed 4 bases, and the junction held 6 bases outside the gene matches. Germline CDR1 is SQVTM and CDR2 is ANQGSEA. This CDR3 comprises 13 residues. The CDR3 nucleotides read TGCAGCGTTAAAACAGGGGCCGCAGATACGCAGTATTTT. Its translation: CSVKTGAADTQYF.

The chain carries TRBV28 and TRBJ2-7; the match to TRBD1 covers 7 bases. After removal of 5 bases from V and 5 bases from J, the junction contained 9 bases not matched to a gene. CDR1 and CDR2 from the germline V gene are MDHEN and SYDVKM. This CDR3 has 14 residues. Here the CDR3 reads CASSRQGLVHEQYF. CDR3 DNA: TGTGCCAGCAGTCGACAGGGTCTCGTCCACGAGCAGTACTTC.

This clone was seen only once. This chain joins TRBV18 and TRBJ2-1, with 13 bases that match TRBD2. CDR3 length equals 18 residues. Germline CDR1 is KGHSH and CDR2 is LQKENI. V was pared by 1 base and J by 2 bases, with 5 bases of the junction left unmatched. The CDR3 region is CASSPRTSGRVPYNEQFF. The DNA of the CDR3 is TGTGCCAGCTCACCACGGACTAGCGGGAGAGTACCCTACAATGAGCAGTTCTTC.

The chain employs TRBV27 and TRBJ2-7, with 7 bases lining up with TRBD2. This CDR3 has 15 residues. The germline CDR1 and CDR2 sequences are MNHEY and SMNVEV (reference sequence). Trimming at V came to 6 bases and at J to 3 bases, leaving 11 bases not matched to a gene. For the CDR3, the DNA is TGTGCCAGCAGAATCCCGACTAGCACCCACTACGAGCAGTACTTC. Its protein product is CASRIPTSTHYEQYF.

V is TRBV6-1 and J is TRBJ2-7, with 9 bases aligning to TRBD1. The V gene end was trimmed by 5 bases and the J gene end by 3 bases; junction bases not matched to a gene: 5. The CDR3 loop spans 14 amino acids. Germline CDR1 reads MNHNS; CDR2 reads SASEGT. The CDR3 nucleotides read TGTGCCAGCAGTCCTCGGACAGGGGTCTACGAGCAGTACTTC. Encoded protein: CASSPRTGVYEQYF.